This T cell receptor beta chain stems from a study of shared clonotypes between healthy human individuals. TCRdb's copy holds only in-frame clones and misses some; the assay was immunoSEQ multiplex PCR. The table has some 2,500,000 clones, around 90% seen once. General observations from the study: What naive subsets generally showed was a larger estimated richness than memory subsets showed. Having only a few donors restricted how much genetic and exposure-history diversity was captured.

As regards this clone: Its antigen is not known.

The V end lost 5 bases, the J end lost 7 bases, and 18 bases lay between the germline ends. This CDR3 region has 15 residues. Per the germline V gene, CDR1 is SGHTA and CDR2 is FQGTGA. The sequenced sample was naive CD4+ T cells from PBMCs. Subset specified: CD45RA+ positively selected. This chain links TRBV7-3 with TRBJ2-1, with a tentative D call TRBD2 (6 bases). The TCR sequence derives from a man aged 18 to 29 in good health. Some clones in this sample may be carry-over from other donors' samples. For the CDR3, the DNA is TGTGCCAGCAGCCCCGATAGCGGTGTATGGAATGAGCAGTTCTTC. Its protein is CASSPDSGVWNEQFF.